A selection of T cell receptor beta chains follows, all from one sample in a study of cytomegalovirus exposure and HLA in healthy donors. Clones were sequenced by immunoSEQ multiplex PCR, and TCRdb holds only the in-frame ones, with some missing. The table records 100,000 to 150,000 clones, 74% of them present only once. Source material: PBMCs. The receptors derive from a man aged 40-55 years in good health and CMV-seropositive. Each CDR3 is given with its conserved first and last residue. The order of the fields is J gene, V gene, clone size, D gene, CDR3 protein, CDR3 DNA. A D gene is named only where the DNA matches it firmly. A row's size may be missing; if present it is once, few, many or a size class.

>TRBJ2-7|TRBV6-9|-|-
CASSYIGDTCSYEQYF
TGTGCCAGCAGTTATATAGGGGACACCTGCTCCTACGAGCAGTACTTC
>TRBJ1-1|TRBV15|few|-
CATSRERFEAFF
TGTGCCACCAGCAGAGAACGGTTTGAAGCTTTCTTT
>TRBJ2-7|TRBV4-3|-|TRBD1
CASSQVGTVLCEQYF
TGCGCCAGCAGCCAAGTCGGGACAGTTCTCTGCGAGCAGTACTTC
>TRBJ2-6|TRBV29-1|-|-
CSVEGQLSGANVLTF
TGCAGCGTTGAGGGGCAGCTCTCTGGGGCCAACGTCCTGACTTTC
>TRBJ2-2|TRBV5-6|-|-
CASSFGPGHTGELFF
TGTGCCAGCAGCTTTGGTCCAGGGCACACCGGGGAGCTGTTTTTT
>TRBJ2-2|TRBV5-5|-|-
CASSLDPGNTGELFF
TGTGCCAGCAGCTTGGACCCAGGGAACACCGGGGAGCTGTTTTTT
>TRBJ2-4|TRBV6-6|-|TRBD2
CASSLAGEGAIQYF
TGTGCCAGCAGTTTAGCGGGAGAGGGTGCCATTCAGTACTTC
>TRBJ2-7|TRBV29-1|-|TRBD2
CSASGSSYEQYF
TGCAGCGCCAGCGGGAGCTCCTACGAGCAGTACTTC
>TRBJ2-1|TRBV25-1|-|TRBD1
CASSDLSQGAYYNEQFF
TGTGCCAGCAGTGATCTCTCGCAGGGGGCGTATTACAATGAGCAGTTCTTC
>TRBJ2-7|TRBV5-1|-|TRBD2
CASSLTSGGYEQYF
TGCGCCAGCAGCTTAACTAGCGGGGGGTACGAGCAGTACTTC
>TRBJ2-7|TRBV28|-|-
CASKGAKSLYEQYF
TGTGCCAGCAAAGGGGCTAAATCACTGTACGAGCAGTACTTC
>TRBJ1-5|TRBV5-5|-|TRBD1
CASSRQGDYSNQPQHF
TGTGCCAGCTCGAGACAGGGGGACTATAGCAATCAGCCCCAGCATTTT
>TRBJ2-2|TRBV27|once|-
CASSYRPSDTGELFF
TGTGCCAGCAGTTACAGGCCGAGCGACACCGGGGAGCTGTTTTTT
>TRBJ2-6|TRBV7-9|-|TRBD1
CASSHPGQGAGANVLTF
TGTGCCAGCAGCCACCCGGGACAGGGGGCTGGGGCCAACGTCCTGACTTTC
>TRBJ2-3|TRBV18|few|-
CASSPVRSTDTQYF
TGTGCCAGCTCACCGGTGAGGAGCACAGATACGCAGTATTTT
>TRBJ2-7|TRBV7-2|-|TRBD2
CASSTRAGGYEQYF
TGTGCCAGCAGCACCCGAGCGGGAGGGTACGAGCAGTACTTC
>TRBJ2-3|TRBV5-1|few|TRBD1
CASSLRQGTDTQYF
TGCGCCAGCAGCTTACGACAGGGCACCGATACGCAGTATTTT